A single sample is the source of the 10 T cell receptor beta chains below, sequenced in a study of neurological immune-mediated disorders. TCRdb redid the calling of the 5' RACE reads with MiXCR, one entry per CDR3 protein. Among about 80,000 distinct CDR3 sequences listed, around 9.9% were seen once. Sequencing input: PBMCs. These receptor sequences come from a man aged 45-65 years in good health.

This clonotype was observed at least ten times. The chain carries TRBV7-9 and TRBJ1-1, with unresolved D. V was trimmed by 5 bases and J by 8 bases, leaving 12 bases between them. Germline CDR1 and CDR2: SEHNR and FQNEAQ (reference sequence). The CDR3 has 12 residues. As DNA, the CDR3 is TGTGCCAGCAGCCCCTTGGCCCAGGAAGCTTTCTTT. This translates into CASSPLAQEAFF.

This clonotype was seen repeatedly, ten times or more. J is TRBJ2-7 and V is TRBV7-2, with 10 bases aligning to TRBD2. The CDR3 loop spans 15 amino acids. J lost 2 bases, V lost 2 bases, and 3 bases had no gene match. Germline-derived CDR1 and CDR2 are SGHTA and FQGNSA. CDR3 amino acids: CASSLRTSGPYEQYF. Written as DNA, the CDR3 is TGTGCCAGCAGCTTAAGGACTAGCGGCCCCTACGAGCAGTACTTC.

This clonotype was seen more than once but under ten times. The chain combines TRBV7-8 with TRBJ2-5, with D uncertain. CDR1 SGHVS and CDR2 FQNEAQ come from the germline V gene. Trimming stripped 2 bases from V and 4 bases from J, with 8 bases between. This CDR3 is built from 13 residues. CDR3 sequence: CASSLSWRETQYF. The CDR3 DNA is TGTGCCAGCAGCTTATCTTGGAGAGAGACCCAGTACTTC.

This clonotype was counted many times. The V gene is TRBV5-8, the J gene TRBJ1-1, with no clear D. Trimming removed 4 bases at V and 0 bases at J, with 13 bases between. Germline lookup yields CDR1 SGHTS and CDR2 YDEGEE. The CDR3 totals 15 residues. Here the CDR3 reads CASSPQLLMNTEAFF. The CDR3 DNA reads as TGTGCCAGCAGCCCGCAACTGCTCATGAACACTGAAGCTTTCTTT.

This clonotype showed up many times. The CDR3 DNA is TGTGCCAGCAGTTTTCCTAGGACAGGTTATGGAGAGCAGTTCTTC. Its translation is CASSFPRTGYGEQFF. The V gene is TRBV12-3 or TRBV12-4, the J gene TRBJ2-1; 7 bases are shared with TRBD1. This CDR3 has 15 residues. Trimming took 3 bases from V and 10 from J; bases not matched to a gene: 12.

This clonotype has just a few counts. The chain carries TRBV30 and TRBJ1-6, with 9 bases that match TRBD1. CDR1 and CDR2 (germline): GTSNPN, SVGIG (reference sequence). Germline trimming cut 1 base from V and 8 bases from J; bases unmatched to any gene: 9. This CDR3 comprises 16 residues. For the CDR3, the DNA is TGTGCCTGGAGTGCGACAGGGGGACGCTTACATTCACCCCTCCACTTT. As protein: CAWSATGGRLHSPLHF.

This clonotype was recorded at least ten times. The chain couples TRBV20-1 to TRBJ1-2; D not resolved. This CDR3 contains 11 residues. Germline CDR1 reads DFQATT; CDR2 reads SNEGSKA (reference sequence). Here the CDR3 DNA reads TGCAGCGCGCGCTCAGATCGAGGCTACACCTTC. Translation: CSARSDRGYTF.

This clonotype was seen at least ten times. The chain has TRBV5-1 and TRBJ2-6; D is possibly TRBD1 (5 bases). V lost 0 bases and J 0 bases, leaving 16 bases between the germline ends. The CDR3 contains 19 residues. CDR1 is SGHRS and CDR2 is YFSETQ in the germline V gene. The CDR3 sequence is CASSLGQTVTPSGANVLTF. CDR3 coding DNA: TGCGCCAGCAGCTTGGGACAGACGGTTACCCCCTCTGGGGCCAACGTCCTGACTTTC. Drawing the rest from reference TRBV5-1 and TRBJ2-6, the complete variable domain is KAGVTQTPRYLIKTRGQQVTLSCSPISGHRSVSWYQQTPGQGLQFLFEYFSETQRNKGNFPGRFSGRQFSNSRSEMNVSTLELGDSALYLCASSLGQTVTPSGANVLTFGAGSRLTVL.

V and J are TRBV7-2 and TRBJ2-3; the D is unclear. The germline V and J ends were trimmed by 2 bases and 1 base, with 10 bases remaining between them. Germline V gene data show CDR1 as SGHTA and CDR2 as FQGNSA. The CDR3 consists of 15 residues. The CDR3 coding sequence is TGTGCCAGCAGCTTAACCGGAGCCGGCACAGATACGCAGTATTTT. Its protein product is CASSLTGAGTDTQYF.

This clonotype was observed many times. V and J are TRBV3-1 and TRBJ1-5; D is possibly TRBD1 (5 bases). Trimming shortened V by 4 bases and J by 4 bases, and 11 bases separated the two germline ends. The CDR3 is made up of 14 amino acids. Germline CDR1 and CDR2: LGHDT and YNNKEL (reference sequence). The CDR3 DNA is TGTGCCAGCAGCCTCGACAGTGCGAATCAGCCCCAGCATTTT. Its protein is CASSLDSANQPQHF. The full variable domain, its missing parts supplied by reference TRBV3-1 and TRBJ1-5, is DTAVSQTPKYLVTQMGNDKSIKCEQNLGHDTMYWYKQDSKKFLKIMFSYNNKELIINETVPNRFSPKSPDKAHLNLHINSLELGDSAVYFCASSLDSANQPQHFGDGTRLSIL.